What follows describes a single TCR beta chain. No antigen is known for it. These data are taken from a study of T cells in women clearing cervical HPV infection. Findings of the study overall: It is unknown whether associations predate infection; no effector/memory or HPV-specific sorting.

Sequencing was performed with immunoSEQ multiplex PCR; in TCRdb, only in-frame clones are kept and a portion is missing. The sample's table shows 19,000 or so clones. Sequencing was carried out using blood buffy coat. The sequence came from a woman aged 18 to 69 with a cervical HPV16 infection that either progressed to CIN3+ or cleared (not recorded which).

CDR3 DNA (partial): TGCAGTGCTAAGGCGGGGGGGAGCACAGATACG. Its protein product is CSAKAGGSTDT. The entire CDR3 is CSAKAGGSTDTQYF. The genes are TRBV20-1 and TRBJ2-3, with 9 bases identical to TRBD2. The read gets to within 3 residues of the CDR3 end, and the germline J gene fills in the rest. Germline CDR1 reads DFQATT; CDR2 reads SNEGSKA (reference sequence). The CDR3 spans 14 residues. Germline trimming cut 4 bases from V and 0 bases from J; bases unmatched to any gene: 2.